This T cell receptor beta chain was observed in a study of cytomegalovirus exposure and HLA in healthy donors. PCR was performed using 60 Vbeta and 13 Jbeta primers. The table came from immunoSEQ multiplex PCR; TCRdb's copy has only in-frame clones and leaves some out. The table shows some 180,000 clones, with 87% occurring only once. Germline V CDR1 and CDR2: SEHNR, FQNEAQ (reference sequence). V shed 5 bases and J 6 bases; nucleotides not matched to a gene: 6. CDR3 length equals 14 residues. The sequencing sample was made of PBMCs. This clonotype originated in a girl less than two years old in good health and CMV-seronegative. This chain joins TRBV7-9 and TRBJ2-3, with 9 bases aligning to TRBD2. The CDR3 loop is CASSELAGLDTQYF. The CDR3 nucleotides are TGTGCCAGCAGCGAGCTAGCGGGATTGGATACGCAGTATTTT.